The next 24 T cell receptor beta chains were all read from a single sample in a study of T cell responses to AZD1222 COVID-19 vaccine. Using immunoSEQ multiplex PCR, the repertoire was profiled, and TCRdb retains in-frame clones only, with some absent. The table lists about 120,000 clones, 87% of them singletons, with about 2.5% in the top ten. The source was peripheral blood, collected 28 days after the second AZD1222 dose. The receptors were gathered from an adult who received the AZD1222 COVID-19 vaccine.

The chain links TRBV7-3 to TRBJ2-3; D gene ambiguous. Trimming shortened V by 5 bases and J by 6 bases, and 18 bases separated the two germline ends. Germline assignment: CDR1 SGHTA and CDR2 FQGTGA. This CDR3 has 15 amino acids. The DNA of the CDR3 is TGTGCCAGCAGCGCCGGGCCCCAAGGGTTTGATACGCAGTATTTT. Protein sequence: CASSAGPQGFDTQYF.

J is TRBJ2-7 and V is TRBV28; 10 nucleotides match TRBD1. Germline CDR1 and CDR2: MDHEN and SYDVKM. Losses at the gene ends were 10 bases for V and 4 bases for J; bases not matched to a gene: 7. The CDR3 contains 13 residues. The CDR3, as DNA: TGTGCCACCAGGACAGGGGGAATTTACGAGCAGTACTTC. This sequence encodes CATRTGGIYEQYF.

This rearrangement joins TRBV5-4 to TRBJ1-1; D remains unclear. V was trimmed by 4 bases and J by 4 bases, leaving 14 bases between them. Germline V gene lookup returns CDR1 SGHNT and CDR2 YYREEE (reference sequence). CDR3 length: 14 amino acids. The CDR3 nucleotides read TGTGCCAGCAGCACGGACGATTGGGGCACTGAAGCTTTCTTT. This encodes CASSTDDWGTEAFF. Drawing the rest from reference TRBV5-4 and TRBJ1-1, the complete variable domain is ETGVTQSPTHLIKTRGQQVTLRCSSQSGHNTVSWYQQALGQGPQFIFQYYREEENGRGNFPPRFSGLQFPNYSSELNVNALELDDSALYLCASSTDDWGTEAFFGQGTRLTVV.

In this sample, this clone turned up once. The J gene is TRBJ1-2, the V gene TRBV15, with D possibly matching TRBD1 (5 bases). Trimming stripped 0 bases from V and 7 bases from J, with 15 bases between. Germline CDR1 reads LNHNV; CDR2 reads YYDKDF (reference sequence). This CDR3 is 15 amino acids long. This chain's CDR3 is CATSRDFREPSGYTF. CDR3 bases: TGTGCCACCAGCAGAGATTTCAGGGAGCCGAGTGGCTACACCTTC. Variable domain in full (rest from reference TRBV15 and TRBJ1-2): DAMVIQNPRYQVTQFGKPVTLSCSQTLNHNVMYWYQQKSSQAPKLLFHYYDKDFNNEADTPDNFQSRRPNTSFCFLDIRSPGLGDTAMYLCATSRDFREPSGYTFGSGTRLTVV.

This clone has just one count. CDR3 nucleotides: TGTGCCAGCAGCTTCACAGGCCTTGAGCAGTTCTTC. It specifies CASSFTGLEQFF. The rearrangement joins TRBV7-9 to TRBJ2-1; D is perhaps TRBD1 (5 bases). V dropped 3 bases and J dropped 9 bases, with 9 bases sitting between them. Germline-derived CDR1 and CDR2 are SEHNR and FQNEAQ (reference sequence). This CDR3 has 12 residues.

For the CDR3, the DNA is TGTGCCAGCAGTTTCCCAGGGTGGGATTCACCCCTCCACTTT. Protein: CASSFPGWDSPLHF. This chain joins TRBV27 and TRBJ1-6, with D possibly TRBD1 on 5 matching bases. The CDR3 loop spans 14 amino acids. Germline lookup yields CDR1 MNHEY and CDR2 SMNVEV (reference sequence). Trimming took 3 bases from V and 8 from J, leaving 11 bases between them.

The chain employs TRBV7-8 and TRBJ1-5, with TRBD1 matching over 10 bases. This CDR3 is built from 19 residues. J gave up 1 base and V 2 bases, and 11 bases lay outside the gene matches. Germline V gene data show CDR1 as SGHVS and CDR2 as FQNEAQ. The CDR3 spells CASSLKPGTGVGSNQPQHF. The CDR3 DNA follows: TGTGCCAGCAGCTTAAAACCCGGGACAGGGGTCGGGAGCAATCAGCCCCAGCATTTT.

This sequence joins TRBV2 and TRBJ2-4; D is unclear. The V and J ends lost 4 bases and 3 bases respectively, with 10 bases between them. CDR1 and CDR2 from the germline V gene are SNHLY and FYNNEI. This CDR3 has 14 residues. CDR3 amino acids: CASSVSLVKNIQYF. The CDR3 nucleotides read TGTGCCAGCAGTGTATCGCTGGTCAAAAACATTCAGTACTTC.

V gene TRBV7-9 combines with J gene TRBJ1-4, with no clear D. Germline V CDR1 and CDR2: SEHNR, FQNEAQ (reference sequence). The CDR3 runs to 14 residues. Trimming shortened V by 0 bases and J by 2 bases, and 4 bases separated the two germline ends. This CDR3 reads CASSLAGTNEKLFF. CDR3 coding DNA: TGTGCCAGCAGCTTAGCCGGGACTAATGAAAAACTGTTTTTT.

The chain recombines TRBV27 with TRBJ1-4; a possible D gene is TRBD1 (6 bases). The CDR3 spans 14 residues. Between the trimmed V and J ends, which lost 4 bases and 10 bases, there was a span of 16 bases. Looked up from germline, CDR1 is MNHEY and CDR2 is SMNVEV (reference sequence). CDR3 nucleotides: TGTGCCAGCAGTTCGGGGGGGCGAGTGGGAAAACTGTTTTTT. Amino acid sequence: CASSSGGRVGKLFF.

The chain has TRBV5-4 and TRBJ2-7; 8 bases are a match to TRBD1. The CDR3 runs 15 residues. CDR1 is SGHNT and CDR2 is YYREEE in the germline V gene (reference sequence). V trimming: 6 bases; J trimming: 6 bases; junction bases outside the gene matches: 14. The CDR3 is CASTTGGTGGREQYF. CDR3 bases: TGTGCCAGCACCACGGGTGGGACAGGAGGCCGCGAGCAGTACTTC.

This clone has a single count. The chain has TRBV11-3 and TRBJ2-2; D tentatively fits TRBD1 or TRBD2 (6 bases each). Germline V gives CDR1 SGHNT, CDR2 YENEEA. V gave up 11 bases and J gave up 5 bases, with 27 bases separating them. The CDR3 is made up of 17 amino acids. The CDR3 loop is CAVWGAWLPDRTGELFF. Here the CDR3 DNA reads TGTGCCGTCTGGGGGGCCTGGCTCCCCGATAGGACCGGGGAGCTGTTTTTT.

The V and J genes are TRBV7-8 and TRBJ1-3; D is unresolved. The CDR3 covers 15 residues. V lost 6 bases and J 9 bases, leaving 21 bases between the germline ends. CDR1 and CDR2 from the germline V gene are SGHVS and FQNEAQ. CDR3 bases: TGTGCCAGCAGTACCTTTGGGTCAGCAGGACGCACCATATATTTT. Translated, it gives CASSTFGSAGRTIYF.

The rearrangement links TRBV18 to TRBJ1-2; TRBD1 agrees at 7 bases. This CDR3 has 15 residues. Germline CDR1 and CDR2: KGHSH and LQKENI. V trimming: 0 bases; J trimming: 7 bases; junction bases outside the gene matches: 8. The CDR3 protein is CASSPPSAGGSGYTF. The CDR3 DNA is TGTGCCAGCTCACCACCGTCGGCAGGGGGAAGTGGCTACACCTTC.

The V call is TRBV7-2, the J call TRBJ2-7; TRBD2 matches 8 bases. CDR3 length equals 14 residues. Per the germline V gene, CDR1 is SGHTA and CDR2 is FQGNSA. The V and J ends lost 3 bases and 9 bases, in that order; junction bases with no gene match: 10. The CDR3 DNA reads as TGTGCCAGCAGCTTGGGCGGGGGGCCTTTTTCGCAGTACTTC. Translating it yields CASSLGGGPFSQYF.

The chain uses TRBV7-2 and TRBJ2-5; D is possibly TRBD1 (7 bases). Germline assignment: CDR1 SGHTA and CDR2 FQGNSA. V shed 5 bases and J shed 2 bases, with 12 bases lying between them. This CDR3 comprises 14 residues. The DNA of the CDR3 is TGTGCCAGCAGCAAACAGGGGACTCAAGAGACCCAGTACTTC. Protein sequence: CASSKQGTQETQYF.

V usage is TRBV5-6 and J usage is TRBJ1-2; perhaps TRBD1 as D (5 bases). Germline lookup yields CDR1 SGHDT and CDR2 YYEEEE. V was cut by 2 bases and J by 4 bases, with 9 bases left in between. This CDR3 is built from 13 residues. The CDR3 loop is CASSFGTPYGYTF. The DNA for the CDR3 is TGTGCCAGCAGCTTCGGGACCCCCTATGGCTACACCTTC.

The sample holds one count of this clone. V usage is TRBV7-8 and J usage is TRBJ1-5; maybe TRBD1 (5 bases). The germline V gene has CDR1 SGHVS and CDR2 FQNEAQ. CDR3 length equals 17 residues. V lost 5 bases, J lost 0 bases, and 17 bases lay in between. CDR3 amino acids: CASSHYFDSVSNQPQHF. The CDR3, as DNA: TGTGCCAGCAGCCATTATTTCGACAGCGTTAGCAATCAGCCCCAGCATTTT.

The CDR3 sequence is CASSMRAGASNTEAFF. CDR3 coding DNA: TGTGCCAGTAGTATGAGGGCAGGGGCCTCGAACACTGAAGCTTTCTTT. This chain joins TRBV19 and TRBJ1-1, with a weak D call TRBD1 (6 bases). Trimming stripped 3 bases from V and 1 base from J, with 15 bases between. CDR1 and CDR2 (germline): LNHDA, SQIVND (reference sequence). The CDR3 runs 16 residues.

Worth noting for this clone: One junction end does not reproduce the germline sequence, and a read error may be involved. The chain carries TRBV7-7 and TRBJ2-2; the D is unclear. Germline CDR1 is SSHAT and CDR2 is FNYEAQ (reference sequence). This CDR3 is 14 amino acids long. The CDR3 nucleotides read TGTGCTAGCAGCTTAGGCAGTGAGGCCGGGGAGCTGTTTTTT. Translation: CASSLGSEAGELFF.

The rearrangement uses TRBV19 and TRBJ1-6; 7 nucleotides line up with TRBD1. The CDR3 contains 17 residues. Germline CDR1 reads LNHDA; CDR2 reads SQIVND (reference sequence). V shed 3 bases, J shed 5 bases, and the junction held 10 bases outside the gene matches. DNA for the CDR3: TGTGCCAGTAGTATCCCCCCCCGGACAGGTCATAATTCACCCCTCCACTTT. Its protein product is CASSIPPRTGHNSPLHF.

The CDR3 sequence is CASSQVERGGETQYF. In nucleotides, the CDR3 is TGTGCCAGCAGCCAAGTCGAAAGGGGGGGAGAGACCCAGTACTTC. The V call is TRBV4-2, the J call TRBJ2-5; a possible D gene is TRBD2 (7 bases). Germline CDR1 LGHNA, CDR2 YNFKEQ. V was pared by 1 base and J by 4 bases, with 13 bases between. The CDR3 contains 15 residues.

The chain carries TRBV19 and TRBJ1-3, with 8 bases fitting TRBD1. CDR3 length equals 15 residues. The V gene end was trimmed by 4 bases and the J gene end by 0 bases; junction bases not matched to a gene: 2. Germline V gives CDR1 LNHDA, CDR2 SQIVND (reference sequence). DNA for the CDR3: TGTGCCAGTAGTAGCACAGGGGGCTCTGGAAACACCATATATTTT. Amino acids: CASSSTGGSGNTIYF.

The chain joins TRBV7-2 to TRBJ1-2; D ambiguous. The germline V gene encodes CDR1 SGHTA and CDR2 FQGNSA. V gave up 1 base and J gave up 6 bases, with 21 bases separating them. This CDR3 is 17 amino acids long. The CDR3: CASSLDFRSRQANGYTF. CDR3 coding DNA: TGTGCCAGCAGCTTAGATTTCCGGTCTCGGCAGGCGAATGGCTACACCTTC.